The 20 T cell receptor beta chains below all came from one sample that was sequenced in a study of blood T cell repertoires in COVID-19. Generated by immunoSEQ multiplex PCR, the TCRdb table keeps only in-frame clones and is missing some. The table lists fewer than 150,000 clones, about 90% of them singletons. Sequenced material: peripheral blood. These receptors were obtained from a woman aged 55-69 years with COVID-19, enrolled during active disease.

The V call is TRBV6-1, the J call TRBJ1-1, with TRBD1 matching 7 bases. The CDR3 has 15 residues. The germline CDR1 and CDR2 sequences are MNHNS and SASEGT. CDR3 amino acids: CVTGDRDGMNTEAFF. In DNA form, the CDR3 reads TGTGTAACAGGGGACCGCGATGGCATGAACACTGAAGCTTTCTTT.

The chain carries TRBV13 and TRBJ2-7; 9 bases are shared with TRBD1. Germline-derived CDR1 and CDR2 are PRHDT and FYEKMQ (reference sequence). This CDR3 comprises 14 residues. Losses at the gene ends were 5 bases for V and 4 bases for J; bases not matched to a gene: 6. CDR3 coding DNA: TGTGCCAGCAGCCCCAGGGACAGGGAATACGAGCAGTACTTC. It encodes CASSPRDREYEQYF.

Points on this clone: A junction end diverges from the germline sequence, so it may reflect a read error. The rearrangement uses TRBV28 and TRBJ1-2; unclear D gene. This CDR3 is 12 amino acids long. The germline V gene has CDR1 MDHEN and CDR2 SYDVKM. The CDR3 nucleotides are TGTGCCAGCAGTTTATGGAGCTCAGGCCAAAGGTTC. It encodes CASSLWSSGQRF.

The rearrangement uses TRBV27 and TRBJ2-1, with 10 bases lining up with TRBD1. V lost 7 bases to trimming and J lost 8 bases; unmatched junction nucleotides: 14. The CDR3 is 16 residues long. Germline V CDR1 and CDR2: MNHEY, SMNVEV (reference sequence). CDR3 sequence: CASKSALDRGEDEQFF. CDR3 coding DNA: TGTGCCAGCAAATCCGCCTTGGACAGGGGGGAGGATGAGCAGTTCTTC.

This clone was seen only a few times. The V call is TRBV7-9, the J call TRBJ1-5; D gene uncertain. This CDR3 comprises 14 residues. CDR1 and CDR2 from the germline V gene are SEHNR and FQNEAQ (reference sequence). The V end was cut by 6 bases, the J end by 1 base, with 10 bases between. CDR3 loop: CASSPGPSNQPQHF. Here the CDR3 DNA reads TGTGCCAGCAGTCCGGGTCCAAGCAATCAGCCCCAGCATTTT. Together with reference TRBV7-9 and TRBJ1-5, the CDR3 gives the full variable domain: DTGVSQNPRHKITKRGQNVTFRCDPISEHNRLYWYRQTLGQGPEFLTYFQNEAQLEKSRLLSDRFSAERPKGSFSTLEIQRTEQGDSAMYLCASSPGPSNQPQHFGDGTRLSIL.

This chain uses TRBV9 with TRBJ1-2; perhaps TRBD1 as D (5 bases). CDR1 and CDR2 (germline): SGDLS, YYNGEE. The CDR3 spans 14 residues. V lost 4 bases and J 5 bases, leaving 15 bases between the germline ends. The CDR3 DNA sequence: TGTGCCAGCAGCCCCACAGGAGTTCAGTATGGCTACACCTTC. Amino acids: CASSPTGVQYGYTF.

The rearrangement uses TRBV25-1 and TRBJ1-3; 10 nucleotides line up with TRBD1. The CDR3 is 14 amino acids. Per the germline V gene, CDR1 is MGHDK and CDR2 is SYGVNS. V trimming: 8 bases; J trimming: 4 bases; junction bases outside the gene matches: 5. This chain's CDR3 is CASETTGGGNTIYF. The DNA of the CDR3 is TGTGCCAGCGAGACGACAGGGGGCGGAAACACCATATATTTT.

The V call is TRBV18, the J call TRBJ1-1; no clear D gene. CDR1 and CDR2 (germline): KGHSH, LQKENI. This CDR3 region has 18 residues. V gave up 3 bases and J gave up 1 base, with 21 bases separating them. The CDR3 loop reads CASSPPMVTGVRNTEAFF. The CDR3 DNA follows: TGTGCCAGCTCACCTCCGATGGTCACGGGTGTCCGGAACACTGAAGCTTTCTTT.

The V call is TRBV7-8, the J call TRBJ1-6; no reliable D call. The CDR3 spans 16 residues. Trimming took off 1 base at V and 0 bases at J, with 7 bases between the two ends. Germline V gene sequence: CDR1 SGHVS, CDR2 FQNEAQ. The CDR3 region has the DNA TGTGCCAGCAGCTTAGAGGGAGGCTCCTATAATTCACCCCTCCACTTT. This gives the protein CASSLEGGSYNSPLHF.

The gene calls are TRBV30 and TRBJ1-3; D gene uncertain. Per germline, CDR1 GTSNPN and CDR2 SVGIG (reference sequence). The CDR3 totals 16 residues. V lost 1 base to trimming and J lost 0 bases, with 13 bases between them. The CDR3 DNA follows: TGTGCCTGGAGTGGGAGTTCGGGAAACTCTGGAAACACCATATATTTT. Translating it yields CAWSGSSGNSGNTIYF. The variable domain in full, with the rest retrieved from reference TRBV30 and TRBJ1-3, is SQTIHQWPATLVQPVGSPLSLECTVEGTSNPNLYWYRQAAGRGLQLLFYSVGIGQISSEVPQNLSASRPQDRQFILSSKKLLLSDSGFYLCAWSGSSGNSGNTIYFGEGSWLTVV.

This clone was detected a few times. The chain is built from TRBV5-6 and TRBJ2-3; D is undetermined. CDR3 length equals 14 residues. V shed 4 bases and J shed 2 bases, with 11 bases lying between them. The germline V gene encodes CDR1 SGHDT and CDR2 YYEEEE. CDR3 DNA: TGTGCCAGCAGCCTGTCCGGGTCCACAGATACGCAGTATTTT. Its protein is CASSLSGSTDTQYF.

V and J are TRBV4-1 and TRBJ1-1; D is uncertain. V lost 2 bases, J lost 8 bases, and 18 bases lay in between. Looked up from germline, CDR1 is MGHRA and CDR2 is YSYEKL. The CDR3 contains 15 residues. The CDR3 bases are TGCGCCAGCAGCCAATTGGGCAGTTCTGGTGAGGAAGCTTTCTTT. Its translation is CASSQLGSSGEEAFF.

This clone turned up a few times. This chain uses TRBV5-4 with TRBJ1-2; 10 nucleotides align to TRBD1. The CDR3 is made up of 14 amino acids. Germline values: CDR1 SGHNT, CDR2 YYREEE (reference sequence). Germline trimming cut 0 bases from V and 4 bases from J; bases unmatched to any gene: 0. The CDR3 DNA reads TGTGCCAGCAGCTTGGGGACAGGGGGCTATGGCTACACCTTC. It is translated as CASSLGTGGYGYTF.

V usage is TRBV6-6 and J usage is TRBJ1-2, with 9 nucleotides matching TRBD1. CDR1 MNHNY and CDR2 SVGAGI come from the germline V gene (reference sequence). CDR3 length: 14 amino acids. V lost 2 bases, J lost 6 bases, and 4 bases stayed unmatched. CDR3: CASSYRTGEDGYTF. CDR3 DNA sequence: TGTGCCAGCAGTTACCGGACAGGGGAGGATGGCTACACCTTC.

The CDR3 DNA sequence: TGTGCCAGCAGCTCAATAGAGGGCAGGCACCACGAGCAGTACTTC. Protein sequence: CASSSIEGRHHEQYF. The rearrangement uses TRBV11-2 and TRBJ2-7, with D maybe TRBD2 (5 bases). The germline gives CDR1 SGHAT, CDR2 FQNNGV. This CDR3 spans 15 amino acids. The V gene lost 4 bases and the J gene lost 5 bases, with 18 bases spanning the gap. The whole variable domain, remainder taken from reference TRBV11-2 and TRBJ2-7, is EAGVAQSPRYKIIEKRQSVAFWCNPISGHATLYWYQQILGQGPKLLIQFQNNGVVDDSQLPKDRFSAERLKGVDSTLKIQPAKLEDSAVYLCASSSIEGRHHEQYFGPGTRLTVT.

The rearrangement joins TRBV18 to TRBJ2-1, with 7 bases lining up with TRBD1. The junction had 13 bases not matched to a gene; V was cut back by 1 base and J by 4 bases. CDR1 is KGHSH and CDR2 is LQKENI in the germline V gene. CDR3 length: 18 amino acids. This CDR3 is CASSPLLGRDSLYNEQFF. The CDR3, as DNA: TGTGCCAGCTCACCACTTCTGGGCCGGGACAGCCTATACAATGAGCAGTTCTTC.

In DNA form, the CDR3 reads TGTGCCAGCAGCTTGTTCAGCGTCGGAGAGACCCAGTACTTC. Translated: CASSLFSVGETQYF. The chain has TRBV5-4 and TRBJ2-5; the D is unclear. V was trimmed by 1 base and J by 4 bases, leaving 11 bases between them. This CDR3 region has 14 residues. CDR1 is SGHNT, CDR2 YYREEE, per germline (reference sequence).

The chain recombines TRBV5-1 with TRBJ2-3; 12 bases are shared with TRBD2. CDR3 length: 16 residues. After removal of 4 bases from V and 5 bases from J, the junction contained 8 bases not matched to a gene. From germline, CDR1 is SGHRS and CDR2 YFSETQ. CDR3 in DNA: TGCGCCAGCAGCCCTGGACTAGCGGGGAGTGGAGATACGCAGTATTTT. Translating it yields CASSPGLAGSGDTQYF.

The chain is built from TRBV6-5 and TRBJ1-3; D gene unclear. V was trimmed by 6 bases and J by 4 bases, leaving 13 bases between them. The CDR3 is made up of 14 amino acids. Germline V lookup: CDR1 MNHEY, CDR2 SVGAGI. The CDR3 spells CASRTRRSGNTIYF. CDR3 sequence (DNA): TGTGCCAGCAGAACGAGGAGATCGGGAAACACCATATATTTT.

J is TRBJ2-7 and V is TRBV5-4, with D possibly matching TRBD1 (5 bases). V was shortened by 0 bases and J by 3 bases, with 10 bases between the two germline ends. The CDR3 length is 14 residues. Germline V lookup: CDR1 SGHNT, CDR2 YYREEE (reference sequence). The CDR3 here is CASSLGQGLYEQYF. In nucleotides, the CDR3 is TGTGCCAGCAGCTTGGGCCAGGGCCTCTACGAGCAGTACTTC.